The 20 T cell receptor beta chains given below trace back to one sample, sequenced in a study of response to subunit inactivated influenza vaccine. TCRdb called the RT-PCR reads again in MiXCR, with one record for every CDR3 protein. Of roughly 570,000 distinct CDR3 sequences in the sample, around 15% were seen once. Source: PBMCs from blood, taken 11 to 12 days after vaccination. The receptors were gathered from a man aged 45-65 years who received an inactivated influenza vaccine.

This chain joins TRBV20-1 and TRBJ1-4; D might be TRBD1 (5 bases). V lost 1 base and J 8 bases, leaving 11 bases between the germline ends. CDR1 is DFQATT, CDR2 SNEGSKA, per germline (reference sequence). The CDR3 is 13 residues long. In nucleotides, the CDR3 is TGCAGTGCTAGAGGGGGGGTAGGGGAAAAACTGTTTTTT. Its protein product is CSARGGVGEKLFF.

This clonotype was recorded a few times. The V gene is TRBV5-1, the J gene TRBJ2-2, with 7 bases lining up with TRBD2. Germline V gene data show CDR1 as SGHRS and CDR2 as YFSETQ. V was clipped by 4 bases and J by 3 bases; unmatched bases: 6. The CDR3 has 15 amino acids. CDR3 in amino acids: CASSPSSGDTGELFF. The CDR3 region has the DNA TGCGCCAGCAGCCCGTCTAGCGGTGACACCGGGGAGCTGTTTTTT.

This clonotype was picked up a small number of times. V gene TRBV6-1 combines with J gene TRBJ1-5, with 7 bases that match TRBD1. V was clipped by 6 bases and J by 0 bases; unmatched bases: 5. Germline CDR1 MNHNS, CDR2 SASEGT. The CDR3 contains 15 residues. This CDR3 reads CASRVTGASNQPQHF. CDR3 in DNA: TGTGCCAGCAGAGTAACAGGGGCTAGCAATCAGCCCCAGCATTTT.

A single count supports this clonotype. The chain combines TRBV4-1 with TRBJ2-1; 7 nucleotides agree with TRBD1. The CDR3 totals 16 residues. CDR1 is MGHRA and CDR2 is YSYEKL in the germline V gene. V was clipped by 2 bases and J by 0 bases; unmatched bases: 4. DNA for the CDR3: TGCGCCAGCAGCCAACGAAACAGGGGCTCCTACAATGAGCAGTTCTTC. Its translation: CASSQRNRGSYNEQFF.

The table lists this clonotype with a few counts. The DNA of the CDR3 is TGTGCCAGCAGCTTCCAAGGAGAGGACGGTCGGGAGACCCAGTACTTC. Residues: CASSFQGEDGRETQYF. V gene TRBV3-1 combines with J gene TRBJ2-5; D is undetermined. Trimming shortened V by 5 bases and J by 5 bases, and 21 bases separated the two germline ends. CDR1 LGHDT and CDR2 YNNKEL come from the germline V gene (reference sequence). CDR3 length: 16 residues.

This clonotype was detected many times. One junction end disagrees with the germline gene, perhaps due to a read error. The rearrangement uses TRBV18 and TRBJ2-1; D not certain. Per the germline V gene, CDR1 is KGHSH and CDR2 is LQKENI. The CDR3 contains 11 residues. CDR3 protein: CASSSSNEQFF. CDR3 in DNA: TGCGCCAGCAGCTCCTCCAATGAGCAGTTCTTC.

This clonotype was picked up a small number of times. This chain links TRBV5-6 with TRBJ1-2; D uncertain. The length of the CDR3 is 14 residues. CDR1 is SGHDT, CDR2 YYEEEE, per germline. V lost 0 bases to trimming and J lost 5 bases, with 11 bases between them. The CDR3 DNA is TGTGCCAGCAGCTTGGAGCGCGGTGTTTATGGCTACACCTTC. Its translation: CASSLERGVYGYTF.

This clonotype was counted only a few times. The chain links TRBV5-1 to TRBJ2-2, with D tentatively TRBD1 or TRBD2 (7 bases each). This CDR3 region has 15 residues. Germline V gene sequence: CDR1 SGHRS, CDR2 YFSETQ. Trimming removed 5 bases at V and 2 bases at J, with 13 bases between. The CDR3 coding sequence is TGCGCCAGCAGGGGAGGGACAGCAAACACCGGGGAGCTGTTTTTT. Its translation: CASRGGTANTGELFF.

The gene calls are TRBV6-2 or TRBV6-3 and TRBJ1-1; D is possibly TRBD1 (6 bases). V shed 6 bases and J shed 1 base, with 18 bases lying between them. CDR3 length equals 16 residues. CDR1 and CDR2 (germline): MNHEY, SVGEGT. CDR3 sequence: CASRSVRGYGNTEAFF. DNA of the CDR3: TGTGCCAGCAGAAGTGTTAGGGGGTACGGGAACACTGAAGCTTTCTTT.

Here the CDR3 DNA reads TGTGCCAGCAGCCCGGCGGGAGACTACCTTAGCACAGATACGCAGTATTTT. It specifies CASSPAGDYLSTDTQYF. The genes are TRBV27 and TRBJ2-3, with 7 bases aligning to TRBD2. With 6 bases clipped from V and 0 bases from J, the junction kept 12 bases outside the gene matches. The length of the CDR3 is 17 residues. Germline assignment: CDR1 MNHEY and CDR2 SMNVEV (reference sequence).

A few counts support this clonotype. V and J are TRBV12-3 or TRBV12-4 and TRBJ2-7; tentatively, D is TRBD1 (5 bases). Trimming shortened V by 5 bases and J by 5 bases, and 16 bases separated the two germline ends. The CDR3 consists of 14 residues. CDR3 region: CASSLRQYLDEQYF. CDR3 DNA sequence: TGTGCCAGCAGTCTGAGACAGTACCTCGACGAGCAGTACTTC.

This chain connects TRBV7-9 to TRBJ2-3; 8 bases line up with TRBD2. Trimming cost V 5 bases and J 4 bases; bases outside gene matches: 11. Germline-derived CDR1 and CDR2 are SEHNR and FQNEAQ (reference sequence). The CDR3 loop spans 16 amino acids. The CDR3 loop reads CASSPVGEAGADTQYF. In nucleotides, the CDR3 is TGTGCCAGCAGCCCTGTGGGGGAAGCGGGAGCAGATACGCAGTATTTT.

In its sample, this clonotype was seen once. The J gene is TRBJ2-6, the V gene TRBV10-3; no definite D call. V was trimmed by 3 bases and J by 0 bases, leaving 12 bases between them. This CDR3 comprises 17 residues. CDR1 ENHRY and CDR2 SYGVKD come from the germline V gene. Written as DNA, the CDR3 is TGTGCCATCAGTGAATTTGGGTATCGCTCTGGGGCCAACGTCCTGACTTTC. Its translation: CAISEFGYRSGANVLTF.

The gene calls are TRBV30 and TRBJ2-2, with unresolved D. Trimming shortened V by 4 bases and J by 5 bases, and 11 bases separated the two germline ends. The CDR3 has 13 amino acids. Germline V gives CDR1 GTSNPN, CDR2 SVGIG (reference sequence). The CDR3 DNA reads TGTGCCTGGACCCGAGATCGAACCGGGGAGCTGTTTTTT. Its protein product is CAWTRDRTGELFF. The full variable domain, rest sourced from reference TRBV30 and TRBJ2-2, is SQTIHQWPATLVQPVGSPLSLECTVEGTSNPNLYWYRQAAGRGLQLLFYSVGIGQISSEVPQNLSASRPQDRQFILSSKKLLLSDSGFYLCAWTRDRTGELFFGEGSRLTVL.

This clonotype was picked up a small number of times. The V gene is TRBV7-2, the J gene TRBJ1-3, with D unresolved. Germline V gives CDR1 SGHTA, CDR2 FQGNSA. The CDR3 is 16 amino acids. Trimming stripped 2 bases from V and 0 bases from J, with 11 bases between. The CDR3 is CASSLSASLSGNTIYF. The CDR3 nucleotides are TGTGCCAGCAGCTTATCAGCGTCCCTCTCTGGAAACACCATATATTTT.

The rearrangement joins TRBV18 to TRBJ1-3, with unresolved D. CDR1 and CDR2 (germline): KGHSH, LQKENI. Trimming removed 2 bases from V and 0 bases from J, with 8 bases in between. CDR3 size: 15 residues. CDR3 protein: CASSPKESSGNTIYF. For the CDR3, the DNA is TGTGCCAGCTCACCAAAGGAGAGCTCTGGAAACACCATATATTTT.

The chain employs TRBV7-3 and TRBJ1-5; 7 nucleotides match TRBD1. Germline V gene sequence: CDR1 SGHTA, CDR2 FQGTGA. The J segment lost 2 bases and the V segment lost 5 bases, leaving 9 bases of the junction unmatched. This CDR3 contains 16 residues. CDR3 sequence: CASSLTGNSGNQPQHF. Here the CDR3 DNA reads TGTGCCAGCAGCCTGACAGGGAATAGCGGCAATCAGCCCCAGCATTTT.

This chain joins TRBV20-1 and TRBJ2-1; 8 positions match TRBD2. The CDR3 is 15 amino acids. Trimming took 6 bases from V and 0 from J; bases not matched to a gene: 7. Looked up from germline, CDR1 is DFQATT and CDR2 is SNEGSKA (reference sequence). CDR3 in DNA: TGCAGTGCCACGATACTAGCGGACTCCTACAATGAGCAGTTCTTC. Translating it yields CSATILADSYNEQFF.

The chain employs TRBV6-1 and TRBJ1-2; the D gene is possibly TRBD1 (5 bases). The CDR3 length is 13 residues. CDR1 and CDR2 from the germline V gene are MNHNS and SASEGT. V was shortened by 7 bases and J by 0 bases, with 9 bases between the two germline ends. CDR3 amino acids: CASTGYTNYGYTF. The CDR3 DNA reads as TGTGCCAGCACAGGGTACACTAACTATGGCTACACCTTC.

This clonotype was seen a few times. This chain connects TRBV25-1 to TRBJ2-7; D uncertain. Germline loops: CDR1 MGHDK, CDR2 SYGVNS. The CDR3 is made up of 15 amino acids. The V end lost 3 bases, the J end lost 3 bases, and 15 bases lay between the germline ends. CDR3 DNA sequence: TGTGCCAGCAGTGACCCGCTGGCAGCCGTCTACGAGCAGTACTTC. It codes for CASSDPLAAVYEQYF.